Below, one T cell receptor beta chain is given with its context. Germline and junction disagree at one end, which may indicate a read error. The data derive from a study of tumor and adjacent non-tumor tissue in lung cancer. From germline, CDR1 is SGHAT and CDR2 FQNNGV. CDR3 length: 13 amino acids. No cell sorting was done before RNA was extracted from the tissue. Three rounds of nested PCR, following a modified ARM-PCR protocol, produced the TCRbeta library. TCRdb called the multiplex PCR reads again in MiXCR, with one record for every CDR3 protein. The sample consists of around 140,000 distinct CDR3 sequences, around 65% of them appearing once.

The source of this sequence is a man in his sixties with small cell lung cancer. This rearrangement joins TRBV11-2 to TRBJ1-1, with D possibly being TRBD1 (5 bases). The sequencing input was lung tumor tissue. In DNA, the CDR3 is TGTTCCAGCAGCTTAGGGTCAGGGTTTGAAACTTTCTTT. Amino acid sequence: CSSSLGSGFETFF.